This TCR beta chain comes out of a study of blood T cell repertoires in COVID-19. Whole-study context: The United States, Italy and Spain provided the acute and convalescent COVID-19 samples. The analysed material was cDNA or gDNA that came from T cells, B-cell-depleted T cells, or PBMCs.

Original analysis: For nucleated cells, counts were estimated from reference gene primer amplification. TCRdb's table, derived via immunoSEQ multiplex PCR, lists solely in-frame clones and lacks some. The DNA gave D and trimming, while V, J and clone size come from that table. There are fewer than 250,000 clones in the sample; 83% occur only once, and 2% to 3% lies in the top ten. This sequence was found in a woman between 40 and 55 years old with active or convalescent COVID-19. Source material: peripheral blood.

CDR3 in DNA: TGTGCCAGCACCGGGAGTAATTCACCCCTCCACTTT. It codes for CASTGSNSPLHF. The V call is TRBV6-5, the J call TRBJ1-6; D uncertain. Trimming took 7 bases from V and 6 from J, leaving 7 bases between them. Germline assignment: CDR1 MNHEY and CDR2 SVGAGI. There are 12 residues in the CDR3.